This T cell receptor beta chain was identified in a study of cytomegalovirus exposure and HLA in healthy donors. Use of 60 Vbeta and 13 Jbeta primers characterized the PCR. Assay: immunoSEQ multiplex PCR; the TCRdb copy retains only in-frame clones and omits some. The table lists 100,000 to 120,000 clones, 78% of them singletons. This clone was seen a few times. The CDR3 contains 14 residues. V dropped 2 bases and J dropped 2; count of bases not matched to a gene: 2. The source is a man under 40 in good health and CMV-seronegative. Sequenced input: PBMCs. This chain connects TRBV5-3 to TRBJ2-5; TRBD2 agrees at 8 bases. TRBV5-3 is classed as an ORF, of uncertain function. The DNA of the CDR3 is TGTGCCAGAAGCTTACTAGCGGATCAAGAGACCCAGTACTTC. Translating it yields CARSLLADQETQYF.